One T cell receptor (beta chain) is described in this entry. The antigen is not known. cDNA libraries for TCR beta contained unique molecular identifiers. Between about 1 and 10 million T cells gave rise to approximately 520,000 cDNA molecules. A single record per CDR3 protein comes from TCRdb applying MiXCR to the PCR reads. The sample records a few hundred thousand distinct CDR3 sequences, roughly 34% being singletons. This sample stems from a study of post-analysis software for immune sequencing data. Study details: Patients with relapsing-remitting, secondary progressive and progressive-relapsing multiple sclerosis courses were all represented. Study observations and caveats: There was significantly lower normalized Chao1 diversity in multiple sclerosis patients than in controls. Patients carried roughly 5 TRBV segments more frequently than controls did, and TRBV5-6, TRBV5-1 and TRBV20-1 were among them. With F measure, samples from one preparation batch clustered together strongly.

The CDR3 is 15 amino acids. Per germline, CDR1 KGHSH and CDR2 LQKENI. V shed 4 bases and J 6 bases; nucleotides not matched to a gene: 7. The TCR was taken from a girl younger than 18 with multiple sclerosis. This chain links TRBV18 with TRBJ1-5, with 9 bases identical to TRBD1. Specimen: blood. CDR3 in DNA: TGTGCCAGCTCACATGGGACAGGGAGCTTTCAGCCCCAGCATTTT. Amino acids: CASSHGTGSFQPQHF.